This T cell receptor (beta chain) is from a study of T cell responses to AZD1222 COVID-19 vaccine. This CDR3 contains 14 residues. Trimming stripped 0 bases from V and 2 bases from J, with 9 bases between. Germline values: CDR1 SGDLS, CDR2 YYNGEE. Sequencing used immunoSEQ multiplex PCR; TCRdb keeps in-frame clones, though not all of them. This sample has some 130,000 clones, with 75% to 85% found just once. The table lists this clone with a few counts. The material was peripheral blood, obtained 28 days after the second dose of the MenACWY control vaccine. The sequence was obtained from an adult who received the MenACWY meningococcal vaccine as a control. The V and J genes are TRBV9 and TRBJ2-7; D is uncertain. CDR3 nucleotides: TGTGCCAGCAGCGTAGACGGTGAACCCTACGAGCAGTACTTC. Translated, it gives CASSVDGEPYEQYF. Supplemented by reference TRBV9 and TRBJ2-7, the full variable domain reads DSGVTQTPKHLITATGQRVTLRCSPRSGDLSVYWYQQSLDQGLQFLIQYYNGEERAKGNILERFSAQQFPDLHSELNLSSLELGDSALYFCASSVDGEPYEQYFGPGTRLTVT.